This T cell receptor beta chain emerged from a study of T cell repertoires in cytomegalovirus infection. Overall study context: HLA-C-restricted CMV epitopes, recently identified, and well-studied HLA-B-restricted ones were used by the study. Overall study results and limits: HLA-C-restricted TCR beta clonotypes specific for CMV led the ex vivo response.

Only a few counts were recorded for this clonotype. Its antigen is unidentified. MiXCR, applied by TCRdb to the reads, yields one record per CDR3 protein. The table has some 500,000 distinct CDR3 sequences, over 35% seen once. The sequencing used cultured PBMCs, collected from culture after CMV antigen stimulation. The source of this sequence is a human donor in good health (CMV status not recorded). Some clones in this sample may be carry-over from other donors' samples.

The CDR3 DNA is TGCAGCGTGGTTTCAGGGTTCTCCTACAATGAGCAGTTCTTC. Its translation: CSVVSGFSYNEQFF. The chain combines TRBV29-1 with TRBJ2-1; tentative D call: TRBD1 (5 bases). Deletions cut 6 bases from V and 0 bases from J, with 12 bases between. This CDR3 has 14 amino acids. Per germline, CDR1 SQVTM and CDR2 ANQGSEA.